This T cell receptor (beta chain) derives from a study of OX40 agonist ivuxolimab in advanced cancers. As for the study in general: Partial responses were achieved by three patients, of whom one had hepatocellular carcinoma and two had cutaneous melanoma.

Some clones are missing from TCRdb's copy, which holds only in-frame ones; the method was immunoSEQ multiplex PCR. The sample lists about 83,000 clones, roughly 84% seen once, with approximately 7% in the top ten. Concerning this clone: Its antigen is unknown.

Study results and limitations: On average, a greater number of expanded clones characterised CD8+ T cells relative to CD4+. At 0.1 to 3.0 mg/kg and by week 6, CD4+ and CD8+ T cells in the blood had expanded clonally. Patients with a partial response at 0.1-3.0 mg/kg had among the lowest clonal expansion.

In germline, CDR1 is MNHEY, CDR2 SMNVEV (reference sequence). V dropped 6 bases and J dropped 3 bases, with 11 bases sitting between them. The CDR3 length is 13 residues. The input for sequencing was CD4+ or CD8+ T cells sorted from blood, taken in a trial of the OX40 agonist ivuxolimab. This TCR derives from an adult with an advanced solid tumor such as melanoma, head and neck, liver or kidney cancer. This rearrangement joins TRBV27 to TRBJ1-2; D not resolved. The CDR3 DNA reads as TGTGCCAGCAGCCCCTATGGGTACTATGGCTACACCTTC. It yields the protein CASSPYGYYGYTF.